These 19 T cell receptor beta chains were sequenced from one sample in a study of post-analysis software for immune sequencing data. These receptors have no identified antigens. Findings and caveats of the study: In patients, five or six TRBV segments were more frequent than in controls, with TRBV5-6, TRBV5-1 and TRBV20-1 among them.

Unique molecular identifiers had been added to the TCR beta cDNA libraries. TCRdb passed the PCR reads through MiXCR, listing each CDR3 protein once. The sample includes more than 500,000 distinct CDR3 sequences, 30% to 40% of them seen just once. Input material: blood. These receptors all stem from a girl aged 2-17 years with multiple sclerosis.

The chain couples TRBV10-3 to TRBJ2-1, with D perhaps TRBD1 (6 bases). Looked up from germline, CDR1 is ENHRY and CDR2 is SYGVKD. V gave up 6 bases and J gave up 7 bases, with 16 bases separating them. The CDR3 length is 14 residues. The CDR3 coding sequence is TGTGCCATCAGATCCGGGACAACCGGGAATGAGCAGTTCTTC. Protein: CAIRSGTTGNEQFF.

A remark on this clonotype: It may be a read error: a sequence one base away is much more abundant. J is TRBJ2-7 and V is TRBV29-1; D possibly corresponds to TRBD2 (6 bases). The DNA end favors TRBJ2-5, so the J call may be wrong. The CDR3 spans 14 residues. Looked up from germline, CDR1 is SQVTM and CDR2 is ANQGSEA. CDR3 region: CSVEPSTSLETQYF. The CDR3, as DNA: TGCAGCGTTGAGCCCTCGACTAGTTTGGAGACCCAGTACTTC.

The rearrangement joins TRBV4-1 to TRBJ1-6; D not resolved. The germline V gene encodes CDR1 MGHRA and CDR2 YSYEKL. The CDR3 has 12 residues. Between the trimmed V and J ends, which lost 1 base and 14 bases, there was a span of 9 bases. CDR3 residues: CASSQGLEALHF. The CDR3 nucleotides read TGCGCCAGCAGCCAAGGTTTGGAGGCCCTCCACTTT.

This clonotype was detected only a few times. The chain recombines TRBV5-1 with TRBJ2-5; D is undetermined. The J call is uncertain, as TRBJ2-7 better fits the DNA end. The germline gives CDR1 SGHRS, CDR2 YFSETQ. CDR3 length: 14 residues. The CDR3 loop is CASSPEYSAYEQYF. The CDR3 nucleotides read TGCGCCAGCAGCCCGGAGTACAGTGCCTACGAGCAGTACTTC.

This clonotype came up a few times. The chain uses TRBV6-6 and TRBJ1-2, with D perhaps matching TRBD1 (5 bases). From germline, CDR1 is MNHNY and CDR2 SVGAGI (reference sequence). The CDR3 has 13 residues. V was trimmed by 5 bases and J by 8 bases, leaving 15 bases between them. The CDR3 nucleotides are TGTGCCAGCAGTCCCCAGCGTCAGGGAGGCTACACCTTC. Its translation is CASSPQRQGGYTF.

The V and J genes are TRBV5-1 and TRBJ2-7; possible D gene TRBD1, 6 bases. Germline assignment: CDR1 SGHRS and CDR2 YFSETQ. The CDR3 runs 15 residues. Trimming removed 0 bases from V and 0 bases from J, with 10 bases in between. The CDR3 reads CASSLGSTGSYEQYF. The CDR3 DNA is TGCGCCAGCAGCTTGGGATCGACAGGCTCCTACGAGCAGTACTTC.

J is TRBJ2-7 and V is TRBV5-1; 7 bases line up with TRBD1. Trimming took 0 bases from V and 0 from J; bases not matched to a gene: 15. Germline CDR1 reads SGHRS; CDR2 reads YFSETQ. The CDR3 runs to 19 residues. The DNA for the CDR3 is TGCGCCAGCAGCTTGGTACATGCTACAGGGGTAGGGCCCTCCTACGAGCAGTACTTC. Its protein is CASSLVHATGVGPSYEQYF.

The chain combines TRBV18 with TRBJ2-7; D is uncertain. V dropped 5 bases and J dropped 3 bases, with 11 bases sitting between them. Germline V lookup: CDR1 KGHSH, CDR2 LQKENI. The CDR3 runs 13 residues. The CDR3 DNA sequence: TGTGCCAGCTCATTCGGCCTCATCTACGAGCAGTACTTC. It codes for CASSFGLIYEQYF. The variable domain in full, completed from reference TRBV18 and TRBJ2-7, reads NAGVMQNPRHLVRRRGQEARLRCSPMKGHSHVYWYRQLPEEGLKFMVYLQKENIIDESGMPKERFSAEFPKEGPSILRIQQVVRGDSAAYFCASSFGLIYEQYFGPGTRLTVT.

There are a few counts of this clonotype. The V gene is TRBV6-2 or TRBV6-3, the J gene TRBJ2-7, with D possibly matching TRBD1 (6 bases). V lost 4 bases and J lost 2, with 15 bases in between. The CDR3 is made up of 15 amino acids. CDR1 is MNHEY and CDR2 is SVGEGT in the germline V gene. Written as DNA, the CDR3 is TGTGCCAGCAGTTCCCTCGACAGGCTTCCCTACGAGCAGTACTTC. Protein: CASSSLDRLPYEQYF.

J is TRBJ2-3 and V is TRBV21-1; the D segment call TRBD1 is taken from the table without a DNA check. TRBV21-1 is a recognized pseudogene. CDR3 length: 17 amino acids. CDR3 nucleotides: TGTGCCAGCAGACGCCACTGGGCCCCCGTCGGAACAGATACGCAGTATTTT. Translated: CASRRHWAPVGTDTQYF.

This clonotype was observed a handful of times. The genes are TRBV20-1 and TRBJ1-1, with D perhaps TRBD1 (5 bases). The CDR3 sequence is 14 residues long. Germline V lookup: CDR1 DFQATT, CDR2 SNEGSKA (reference sequence). Trimming took off 6 bases at V and 0 bases at J, with 14 bases between the two ends. CDR3 region: CSAGGATLNTEAFF. CDR3 in DNA: TGCAGTGCAGGAGGGGCCACCTTGAACACTGAAGCTTTCTTT.

The rearrangement uses TRBV4-1 and TRBJ2-1; D is undetermined. The V gene lost 1 base and the J gene lost 3 bases, with 13 bases spanning the gap. CDR1 and CDR2 (germline): MGHRA, YSYEKL. CDR3 length equals 16 residues. For the CDR3, the DNA is TGCGCCAGCAGCCAAGCCCAAAGCGTTTTCTACAATGAGCAGTTCTTC. Protein product: CASSQAQSVFYNEQFF.

In its sample, this clonotype was seen a few times. This chain joins TRBV19 and TRBJ1-4; weak D call: TRBD1 (5 bases). Germline assignment: CDR1 LNHDA and CDR2 SQIVND (reference sequence). Trimming removed 3 bases at V and 12 bases at J, with 17 bases between. The CDR3 contains 14 residues. Here the CDR3 reads CASSIGKIEGELFF. DNA for the CDR3: TGTGCCAGTAGTATCGGGAAGATCGAAGGGGAACTGTTTTTT.

This clonotype was counted many times. V is TRBV5-1 and J is TRBJ2-7; 7 positions match TRBD1. The V gene's germline CDR1 is SGHRS and CDR2 YFSETQ. The CDR3 extends over 13 amino acids. J gave up 5 bases and V 0 bases, and 2 bases lay outside the gene matches. The CDR3 loop reads CASSLGQGDEQYF. The DNA for the CDR3 is TGCGCCAGCAGCTTGGGACAGGGTGACGAGCAGTACTTC.

This chain links TRBV10-3 with TRBJ2-7, with a possible D match to TRBD2 (5 bases). Germline CDR1 is ENHRY and CDR2 is SYGVKD. The CDR3 extends over 16 amino acids. With 3 bases removed from V and 7 bases from J, the gap between germline ends came to 22 bases. In DNA form, the CDR3 reads TGTGCCATCAGTGACTCCACCCGGGCTAGCTGGAGAGAGCAGTACTTC. Translation gives CAISDSTRASWREQYF.

This clonotype has ten or more counts. This chain uses TRBV7-2 with TRBJ2-1; 7 nucleotides match TRBD1. CDR3 length equals 15 residues. In germline, CDR1 is SGHTA, CDR2 FQGNSA. V shed 7 bases and J 2 bases; nucleotides not matched to a gene: 8. As DNA, the CDR3 is TGTGCCAGCACCATAGGGGGCTCGGCCTACAATGAGCAGTTCTTC. Its protein product is CASTIGGSAYNEQFF.

This clonotype was counted a few times. The rearrangement links TRBV9 to TRBJ2-5; D possibly corresponds to TRBD2 (5 bases). The V gene lost 4 bases and the J gene lost 1 base, with 11 bases spanning the gap. Germline-derived CDR1 and CDR2 are SGDLS and YYNGEE. The CDR3 spans 14 residues. The CDR3 region is CASSPLSGQETQYF. DNA of the CDR3: TGTGCCAGCAGCCCCCTAAGCGGCCAAGAGACCCAGTACTTC.

This clonotype was picked up a small number of times. The V gene is TRBV7-9, the J gene TRBJ2-7; D may be TRBD2 (5 bases). The CDR3 has 15 residues. CDR1 and CDR2 from the germline V gene are SEHNR and FQNEAQ (reference sequence). Trimming removed 5 bases at V and 1 base at J, with 15 bases between. Here the CDR3 DNA reads TGTGCCAGCAGCCGAGGGAGTCTGACTTCCTACGAGCAGTACTTC. Amino acids: CASSRGSLTSYEQYF.

This clonotype was found a few times. V and J are TRBV7-9 and TRBJ1-2, with 10 nucleotides matching TRBD1. From germline, CDR1 is SEHNR and CDR2 FQNEAQ (reference sequence). The trim removed 5 bases at V and 3 bases at J, leaving 9 bases unmatched. CDR3 size: 16 residues. The CDR3: CASSLTGGEGYYGYTF. The DNA for the CDR3 is TGTGCCAGCAGCCTGACAGGGGGCGAGGGCTACTATGGCTACACCTTC.